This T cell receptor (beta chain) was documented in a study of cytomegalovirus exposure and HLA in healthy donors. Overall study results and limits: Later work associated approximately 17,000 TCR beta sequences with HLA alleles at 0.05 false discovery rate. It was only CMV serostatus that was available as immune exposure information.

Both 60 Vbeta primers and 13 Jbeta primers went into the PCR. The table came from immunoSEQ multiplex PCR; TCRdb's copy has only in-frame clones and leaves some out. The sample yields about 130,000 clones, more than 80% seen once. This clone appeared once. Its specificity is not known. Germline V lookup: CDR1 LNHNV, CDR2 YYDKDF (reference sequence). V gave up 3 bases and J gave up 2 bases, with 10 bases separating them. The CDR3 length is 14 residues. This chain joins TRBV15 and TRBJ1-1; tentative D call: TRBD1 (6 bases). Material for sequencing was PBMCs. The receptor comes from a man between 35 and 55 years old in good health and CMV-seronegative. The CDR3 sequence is CATSSLGTNTEAFF. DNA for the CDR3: TGTGCCACCAGCAGTCTTGGGACAAACACTGAAGCTTTCTTT.